What follows are 27 T cell receptor beta chains derived from one specimen sequenced in a study of cytomegalovirus exposure and HLA in healthy donors. Primers included in the PCR were 60 Vbeta and 13 Jbeta primers. Only in-frame clones appear in the TCRdb table, and some are missing; sequencing was by immunoSEQ multiplex PCR. The data contain about 100,000 clones, roughly 80% of them singletons. The sample was PBMCs. Receptors were obtained from a woman aged 40 to 50 in good health and CMV-seronegative.

The chain employs TRBV29-1 and TRBJ2-1, with a tentative D call TRBD2 (5 bases). The CDR3 sequence is 13 residues long. V was pared by 4 bases and J by 3 bases, with 10 bases between. CDR1 and CDR2 (germline): SQVTM, ANQGSEA. The CDR3 here is CSVVGGYYNEQFF. The CDR3 DNA is TGCAGCGTTGTCGGCGGGTACTACAATGAGCAGTTCTTC.

The chain has TRBV9 and TRBJ1-3; D is uncertain. CDR3 length equals 16 residues. Trimming shortened V by 0 bases and J by 0 bases, and 10 bases separated the two germline ends. CDR1 and CDR2 (germline): SGDLS, YYNGEE. CDR3 protein: CASSVDAGFSGNTIYF. The CDR3 DNA follows: TGTGCCAGCAGCGTAGATGCGGGGTTCTCTGGAAACACCATATATTTT.

This chain uses TRBV2 with TRBJ2-2; 8 bases are a match to TRBD2. The V and J ends lost 8 bases and 6 bases, in that order; junction bases with no gene match: 8. The CDR3 has 14 amino acids. CDR1 and CDR2 from the germline V gene are SNHLY and FYNNEI. The CDR3 region has the DNA TGTGCCAGCTGGGGGCCAGCGGGAGCCGGGGAGCTGTTTTTT. It codes for CASWGPAGAGELFF. The variable domain in full, completed from reference TRBV2 and TRBJ2-2, reads EPEVTQTPSHQVTQMGQEVILRCVPISNHLYFYWYRQILGQKVEFLVSFYNNEISEKSEIFDDQFSVERPDGSNFTLKIRSTKLEDSAMYFCASWGPAGAGELFFGEGSRLTVL.

J is TRBJ1-1 and V is TRBV30; the match to TRBD1 covers 7 bases. After removal of 4 bases from V and 1 base from J, the junction contained 6 bases not matched to a gene. The germline CDR1 and CDR2 sequences are GTSNPN and SVGIG (reference sequence). The CDR3 length is 14 residues. This chain's CDR3 is CAWTPRGRNTEAFF. The CDR3 DNA follows: TGTGCCTGGACCCCCAGGGGGAGGAACACTGAAGCTTTCTTT. Full variable domain (rest looked up from reference TRBV30 and TRBJ1-1): SQTIHQWPATLVQPVGSPLSLECTVEGTSNPNLYWYRQAAGRGLQLLFYSVGIGQISSEVPQNLSASRPQDRQFILSSKKLLLSDSGFYLCAWTPRGRNTEAFFGQGTRLTVV.

The CDR3 spells CASSIGQGALNSNQPQHF. The CDR3 DNA sequence: TGTGCCAGCAGCATTGGACAGGGGGCTCTGAATAGCAATCAGCCCCAGCATTTT. The rearrangement uses TRBV7-9 and TRBJ1-5; 11 bases fit TRBD1. The CDR3 contains 18 residues. V lost 5 bases, J lost 0 bases, and 9 bases stayed unmatched. Germline assignment: CDR1 SEHNR and CDR2 FQNEAQ (reference sequence).

This clone came up once. The chain links TRBV10-3 to TRBJ1-2, with TRBD1 matching 9 bases. The CDR3 contains 17 residues. With V trimmed by 4 bases and J by 8 bases, 17 bases remained unmatched. Germline loops: CDR1 ENHRY, CDR2 SYGVKD. This chain's CDR3 is CAISGGDRVTSQKGYTF. DNA for the CDR3: TGTGCCATCAGTGGGGGGGACAGGGTCACATCACAAAAAGGCTACACCTTC.

The chain joins TRBV28 to TRBJ2-7; D may be TRBD2 (6 bases). CDR3 size: 13 residues. Trimming shortened V by 7 bases and J by 4 bases, and 14 bases separated the two germline ends. CDR1 is MDHEN and CDR2 is SYDVKM in the germline V gene. CDR3 nucleotide sequence: TGTGCCAGCAAGGCGGGGTCGTTATACGAGCAGTACTTC. This sequence encodes CASKAGSLYEQYF.

The CDR3 protein is CAISVSSGQVGEQYF. In DNA, the CDR3 is TGTGCCATCAGTGTGTCTAGCGGGCAGGTGGGCGAGCAGTACTTC. The rearrangement uses TRBV10-3 and TRBJ2-7; 8 nucleotides line up with TRBD2. Trimming at V came to 4 bases and at J to 6 bases, leaving 11 bases not matched to a gene. CDR3 length equals 15 residues. The germline V gene encodes CDR1 ENHRY and CDR2 SYGVKD.

The gene calls are TRBV15 and TRBJ1-5, with D uncertain. CDR1 is LNHNV, CDR2 YYDKDF, per germline (reference sequence). V lost 1 base to trimming and J lost 6 bases, with 13 bases between them. The CDR3 is made up of 15 amino acids. For the CDR3, the DNA is TGTGCCACCAGCAGAGTTGGGGAGGCGGGTCAGCCCCAGCATTTT. This encodes CATSRVGEAGQPQHF.

Only a few counts were recorded for this clone. CDR3 amino acids: CASSSFHAGDGYNEQFF. For the CDR3, the DNA is TGTGCCAGCAGCTCCTTCCATGCGGGGGACGGATACAATGAGCAGTTCTTC. This rearrangement joins TRBV28 to TRBJ2-1; the match to TRBD2 covers 7 bases. V shed 6 bases and J 4 bases; nucleotides not matched to a gene: 15. This CDR3 has 17 residues. Germline values: CDR1 MDHEN, CDR2 SYDVKM. The full variable domain, its missing parts supplied by reference TRBV28 and TRBJ2-1, is DVKVTQSSRYLVKRTGEKVFLECVQDMDHENMFWYRQDPGLGLRLIYFSYDVKMKEKGDIPEGYSVSREKKERFSLILESASTNQTSMYLCASSSFHAGDGYNEQFFGPGTRLTVL.

This clone occurred a few times. DNA for the CDR3: TGTGCCAGCAGCTTGCCCCCACAGGGAGGGGCAGGAGATGAGCAGTTCTTC. Protein sequence: CASSLPPQGGAGDEQFF. The chain joins TRBV5-4 to TRBJ2-1; a possible D gene is TRBD2 (7 bases). CDR1 is SGHNT, CDR2 YYREEE, per germline (reference sequence). Trimming took 1 base from V and 8 from J, leaving 22 bases between them. CDR3 length: 17 amino acids.

The chain carries TRBV7-9 and TRBJ2-7; D gene uncertain. The ends were cut back, 4 bases at V and 2 bases at J, with 9 bases in the middle. The CDR3 contains 13 residues. Germline lookup yields CDR1 SEHNR and CDR2 FQNEAQ (reference sequence). CDR3 DNA: TGTGCCAGCAGCTCTACAGTAACCTACGAGCAGTACTTC. The encoded protein is CASSSTVTYEQYF. Full variable domain (rest looked up from reference TRBV7-9 and TRBJ2-7): DTGVSQNPRHKITKRGQNVTFRCDPISEHNRLYWYRQTLGQGPEFLTYFQNEAQLEKSRLLSDRFSAERPKGSFSTLEIQRTEQGDSAMYLCASSSTVTYEQYFGPGTRLTVT.

V is TRBV6-5 and J is TRBJ2-7; no clear D gene. This CDR3 comprises 12 residues. Trimming took 2 bases from V and 3 from J, leaving 5 bases between them. CDR1 and CDR2 from the germline V gene are MNHEY and SVGAGI. The CDR3 DNA follows: TGTGCCAGCAGTTACAACGGCTACGAGCAGTACTTC. Its translation is CASSYNGYEQYF.

J is TRBJ2-5 and V is TRBV9; tentatively, D is TRBD2 (6 bases). Trimming pared 4 bases from V and 7 bases from J, leaving 17 bases between. The CDR3 is made up of 14 amino acids. Looked up from germline, CDR1 is SGDLS and CDR2 is YYNGEE. CDR3 nucleotides: TGTGCCAGCAGCCTAAGACGGGGAGGAGGGACCCAGTACTTC. This gives the protein CASSLRRGGGTQYF.

V and J are TRBV6-6 and TRBJ1-1; D gene uncertain. The CDR3 has 10 residues. The germline V gene has CDR1 MNHNY and CDR2 SVGAGI (reference sequence). The V and J ends lost 9 bases and 5 bases respectively, with 7 bases between them. The CDR3: CASKRTEAFF. CDR3 nucleotide sequence: TGTGCCAGTAAGCGGACTGAAGCTTTCTTT.

V is TRBV7-5 and J is TRBJ1-1. TRBV7-5 is recorded as a pseudogene. This CDR3 has 11 amino acids. CDR3 sequence reads: CARSFKTGAFF. CDR3 sequence (DNA): TGTGCCAGAAGCTTTAAAACGGGAGCTTTCTTT.

The genes are TRBV4-1 and TRBJ1-1; D possibly corresponds to TRBD1 (6 bases). The CDR3 covers 19 residues. Germline values: CDR1 MGHRA, CDR2 YSYEKL. The V gene lost 0 bases and the J gene lost 1 base, with 21 bases spanning the gap. As DNA, the CDR3 is TGCGCCAGCAGCCAAGATAGAGGGCAGGGGATCTTAGGGAACACTGAAGCTTTCTTT. Protein product: CASSQDRGQGILGNTEAFF.

This clone was detected only a few times. This chain joins TRBV28 and TRBJ2-5; possibly TRBD1 for D (5 bases). This CDR3 contains 15 residues. In germline, CDR1 is MDHEN, CDR2 SYDVKM. The V end lost 6 bases, the J end lost 5 bases, and 19 bases lay between the germline ends. CDR3 residues: CASRTWSSAGETQYF. CDR3 coding DNA: TGTGCCAGCAGGACATGGTCGTCGGCAGGGGAGACCCAGTACTTC.

The gene calls are TRBV5-4 and TRBJ1-2; possibly TRBD1 for D (6 bases). The V end lost 3 bases, the J end lost 7 bases, and 16 bases lay between the germline ends. The CDR3 extends over 14 amino acids. Germline assignment: CDR1 SGHNT and CDR2 YYREEE (reference sequence). The CDR3 coding sequence is TGTGCCAGCAGCTCCGAACAGGGTATACGTGGCTACACCTTC. Translation: CASSSEQGIRGYTF.

This clone was recorded only once. V usage is TRBV2 and J usage is TRBJ2-7; 7 bases agree with TRBD2. Looked up from germline, CDR1 is SNHLY and CDR2 is FYNNEI. V trimming: 8 bases; J trimming: 0 bases; junction bases outside the gene matches: 4. The CDR3 totals 13 residues. This CDR3 reads CASSGTTSYEQYF. For the CDR3, the DNA is TGTGCCAGCTCTGGGACTACCTCCTACGAGCAGTACTTC.

The chain is built from TRBV2 and TRBJ2-1; D remains unclear. Trimming removed 2 bases at V and 5 bases at J, with 13 bases between. CDR1 and CDR2 from the germline V gene are SNHLY and FYNNEI. CDR3 length equals 15 residues. The CDR3 region is CASSENLFSDNEQFF. The CDR3 nucleotides read TGTGCCAGCAGTGAAAACCTGTTCTCGGACAATGAGCAGTTCTTC.

This clone occurred once. The chain links TRBV4-2 to TRBJ1-1, with D possibly TRBD1 on 6 matching bases. V dropped 0 bases and J dropped 0 bases, with 11 bases sitting between them. Germline loops: CDR1 LGHNA, CDR2 YNFKEQ. This CDR3 has 16 amino acids. The CDR3 protein is CASSQDDRHMNTEAFF. Here the CDR3 DNA reads TGTGCCAGCAGCCAAGATGACAGGCACATGAACACTGAAGCTTTCTTT.

This chain uses TRBV18 with TRBJ2-1; a weak D match, TRBD2 (6 bases). Germline assignment: CDR1 KGHSH and CDR2 LQKENI. Trimming removed 3 bases at V and 10 bases at J, with 10 bases between. This CDR3 comprises 12 residues. This chain's CDR3 is CASSPSRGEQFF. In DNA form, the CDR3 reads TGTGCCAGCTCACCCTCCCGGGGGGAGCAGTTCTTC.

V gene TRBV4-3 combines with J gene TRBJ1-2; the match to TRBD1 covers 9 bases. The germline V gene has CDR1 LGHNA and CDR2 YSLEER. This CDR3 has 15 residues. V lost 4 bases, J lost 7 bases, and 10 bases stayed unmatched. CDR3 coding DNA: TGCGCCAGCAGCCCCCCGGGACAGGGTTCTGGTGGCTACACCTTC. Its protein is CASSPPGQGSGGYTF.

This chain joins TRBV7-2 and TRBJ2-1; D perhaps matches TRBD1 (7 bases). V was shortened by 2 bases and J by 7 bases, with 15 bases between the two germline ends. Germline values: CDR1 SGHTA, CDR2 FQGNSA. The CDR3 covers 15 residues. CDR3 amino acids: CASSLMAGGPNEQFF. CDR3 bases: TGTGCCAGCAGCTTAATGGCAGGGGGGCCTAATGAGCAGTTCTTC.

This chain joins TRBV12-5 and TRBJ2-1; 7 positions match TRBD2. In germline, CDR1 is LGHNT, CDR2 FRNRAP. This CDR3 has 17 residues. The V segment lost 0 bases and the J segment 2 bases; nucleotides outside the gene matches: 7. Here the CDR3 reads CASGLVVTSEAYNEQFF. Here the CDR3 DNA reads TGTGCTAGTGGTTTGGTCGTCACTAGCGAGGCCTACAATGAGCAGTTCTTC.

This clone showed up just once. This chain joins TRBV4-1 and TRBJ2-1; 10 positions match TRBD2. The germline gives CDR1 MGHRA, CDR2 YSYEKL. This CDR3 has 17 amino acids. J was trimmed by 5 bases and V by 4 bases; bases with no gene match: 11. The DNA for the CDR3 is TGCGCCAGCAGCCTTCATCTAGCGGGAGAGATCGACAATGAGCAGTTCTTC. Protein product: CASSLHLAGEIDNEQFF.